One sample yielded the 10 T cell receptor beta chains listed below, sequenced in a study of blood T cell repertoires in COVID-19. Sequencing used immunoSEQ multiplex PCR; TCRdb keeps in-frame clones, though not all of them. The repertoire consists of 250,000 or so clones, with 80% to 90% occurring once and the leading ten covering roughly 1.8%. Sequencing used peripheral blood. These receptors were taken from a man between 25 and 39 years old with active or convalescent COVID-19.

The CDR3 loop is CASSLIAGVDTQYF. The CDR3, as DNA: TGTGCCAGCAGTTTAATAGCGGGGGTAGATACGCAGTATTTT. This chain links TRBV27 with TRBJ2-3; TRBD2 matches at 9 bases. Per the germline V gene, CDR1 is MNHEY and CDR2 is SMNVEV (reference sequence). V shed 2 bases, J shed 5 bases, and the junction held 2 bases outside the gene matches. The CDR3 contains 14 residues.

This clone appeared once. The rearrangement links TRBV9 to TRBJ2-1; 7 bases agree with TRBD1. The junction had 13 bases not matched to a gene; V was cut back by 3 bases and J by 1 base. The CDR3 consists of 18 residues. Germline-derived CDR1 and CDR2 are SGDLS and YYNGEE. CDR3 DNA sequence: TGTGCCAGCAGCGCCGACGCTCCAGGGGGACCTTCCTACAATGAGCAGTTCTTC. Translated: CASSADAPGGPSYNEQFF.

The gene calls are TRBV5-1 and TRBJ1-1; no definite D call. Per germline, CDR1 SGHRS and CDR2 YFSETQ. The V end lost 7 bases, the J end lost 1 base, and 17 bases lay between the germline ends. This CDR3 has 15 amino acids. CDR3: CASVPIPGENTEAFF. The CDR3 DNA reads TGCGCCAGCGTACCTATCCCCGGAGAGAACACTGAAGCTTTCTTT.

The chain has TRBV30 and TRBJ1-1, with a possible D match to TRBD1 (5 bases). Germline V gene sequence: CDR1 GTSNPN, CDR2 SVGIG (reference sequence). V was clipped by 4 bases and J by 5 bases, with 14 bases between them. The CDR3 loop spans 13 amino acids. The CDR3 DNA reads TGTGCCTGGACCACCCAGGGCTTAACTGAAGCTTTCTTT. Amino acids: CAWTTQGLTEAFF.

The chain has TRBV6-5 and TRBJ1-5; TRBD1 matches 7 bases. The CDR3 covers 15 residues. V shed 0 bases and J 2 bases; nucleotides not matched to a gene: 1. In germline, CDR1 is MNHEY, CDR2 SVGAGI. In DNA form, the CDR3 reads TGTGCCAGCAGTTACTCGCAGGGGGGCAATCAGCCCCAGCATTTT. Residues: CASSYSQGGNQPQHF.

The chain recombines TRBV4-2 with TRBJ1-5; D ambiguous. Germline V gene sequence: CDR1 LGHNA, CDR2 YNFKEQ. V was cut by 0 bases and J by 6 bases, with 6 bases left in between. The CDR3 has 13 residues. CDR3 residues: CASSQDTGQPQHF. The DNA of the CDR3 is TGTGCCAGCAGCCAAGATACCGGTCAGCCCCAGCATTTT.

The rearrangement uses TRBV6-5 and TRBJ2-1; D gene uncertain. V lost 8 bases and J lost 6, with 11 bases in between. Germline CDR1 and CDR2: MNHEY and SVGAGI. This CDR3 spans 12 amino acids. CDR3 region: CASGQLVNEQFF. In DNA, the CDR3 is TGTGCCAGCGGTCAACTGGTCAATGAGCAGTTCTTC.

The chain links TRBV14 to TRBJ2-1; D is perhaps TRBD1 (6 bases). Looked up from germline, CDR1 is SGHDN and CDR2 is FVKESK. V was trimmed by 4 bases and J by 0 bases, leaving 10 bases between them. The CDR3 is 15 residues long. The CDR3 loop reads CASSLGQRSYNEQFF. The CDR3 DNA follows: TGTGCCAGCAGCCTAGGACAGCGCTCCTACAATGAGCAGTTCTTC. Drawing the rest from reference TRBV14 and TRBJ2-1, the complete variable domain is EAGVTQFPSHSVIEKGQTVTLRCDPISGHDNLYWYRRVMGKEIKFLLHFVKESKQDESGMPNNRFLAERTGGTYSTLKVQPAELEDSGVYFCASSLGQRSYNEQFFGPGTRLTVL.

The chain employs TRBV6-2 or TRBV6-3 and TRBJ2-7, with TRBD2 identical over 13 bases. The V and J ends lost 4 bases and 4 bases, in that order; junction bases with no gene match: 7. This CDR3 region has 16 residues. CDR1 and CDR2 (germline): MNHEY, SVGEGT. CDR3 loop: CASSSRGLAGSYEQYF. Written as DNA, the CDR3 is TGTGCCAGCAGTTCGCGGGGACTAGCGGGGTCGTACGAGCAGTACTTC.

This clone has only a few counts. This chain uses TRBV6-4 with TRBJ2-2; D is ambiguous. Germline CDR1 is MRHNA and CDR2 is SNTAGT. Trimming removed 0 bases at V and 1 base at J, with 6 bases between. This CDR3 spans 15 amino acids. CDR3 residues: CASSDSGQNTGELFF. DNA for the CDR3: TGTGCCAGCAGTGACTCGGGCCAGAACACCGGGGAGCTGTTTTTT.